These 26 T cell receptor beta chains were sequenced from one sample in a study of T-cell reconstitution after alpha-beta-depleted transplantation in children. Unique molecular identifiers were built into the TCRbeta library. Each CDR3 protein is one row after TCRdb ran MiXCR on the PCR reads. The sample has about 640,000 distinct CDR3 sequences; about 15% are singletons. The sequencing used PBMCs from the stem cell graft donor, collected from the stem cell graft. All receptors come from a human donor who donated a stem cell graft to a child with acute myeloid leukemia.

This clonotype was detected a few times. The chain couples TRBV7-9 to TRBJ1-1; D uncertain. V was trimmed by 1 base and J by 1 base, leaving 10 bases between them. Germline V gives CDR1 SEHNR, CDR2 FQNEAQ (reference sequence). The CDR3 is 15 amino acids. As DNA, the CDR3 is TGTGCCAGCAGCTTAGGGATGACCGGGAACACTGAAGCTTTCTTT. This sequence encodes CASSLGMTGNTEAFF. The full variable domain, its missing parts supplied by reference TRBV7-9 and TRBJ1-1, is DTGVSQNPRHKITKRGQNVTFRCDPISEHNRLYWYRQTLGQGPEFLTYFQNEAQLEKSRLLSDRFSAERPKGSFSTLEIQRTEQGDSAMYLCASSLGMTGNTEAFFGQGTRLTVV.

The J gene is TRBJ2-1, the V gene TRBV28, with D tentatively TRBD2 (6 bases). Germline lookup yields CDR1 MDHEN and CDR2 SYDVKM. The CDR3 spans 13 residues. V lost 8 bases to trimming and J lost 10 bases, with 18 bases between them. The CDR3 sequence is CASRAGRRREQFF. In DNA form, the CDR3 reads TGTGCCAGCCGGGCGGGGAGGCGGCGGGAGCAGTTCTTC.

A few counts support this clonotype. The chain is built from TRBV12-3 or TRBV12-4 and TRBJ1-1, with no clear D. Trimming cost V 7 bases and J 3 bases, with 21 bases left between them. The CDR3 has 16 residues. The CDR3 protein is CASTPPVQKAYTEAFF. CDR3 DNA: TGTGCCAGCACCCCTCCTGTCCAGAAAGCTTACACTGAAGCTTTCTTT.

This clonotype was picked up many times. The chain has TRBV29-1 and TRBJ2-1; 11 bases align to TRBD1. V gave up 6 bases and J gave up 9 bases; unmatched junction bases: 10. CDR3 length equals 14 residues. Germline values: CDR1 SQVTM, CDR2 ANQGSEA. The CDR3 DNA sequence: TGCAGCGTCTCGAGGACAGGGGGCTATAGTGAGCAGTTCTTC. Translated, it gives CSVSRTGGYSEQFF.

The chain carries TRBV6-1 and TRBJ2-1; unclear D gene. The CDR3 is made up of 16 amino acids. Germline CDR1 reads MNHNS; CDR2 reads SASEGT. Between the trimmed V and J ends, which lost 2 bases and 3 bases, there was a span of 14 bases. This CDR3 reads CASSENSARIYNEQFF. CDR3 nucleotides: TGTGCCAGCAGTGAAAACTCAGCCAGAATCTACAATGAGCAGTTCTTC.

This clonotype appeared a few times. The V and J genes are TRBV28 and TRBJ2-1, with 7 bases that match TRBD1. Trimming removed 5 bases from V and 2 bases from J; junction bases left unmatched: 3. Looked up from germline, CDR1 is MDHEN and CDR2 is SYDVKM. There are 14 residues in the CDR3. Here the CDR3 reads CASSQGTAYNEQFF. The CDR3 coding sequence is TGTGCCAGCAGTCAAGGGACAGCCTACAATGAGCAGTTCTTC.

There are many counts of this clonotype. V and J are TRBV4-2 and TRBJ1-5; maybe TRBD1 (6 bases). The CDR3 runs 13 residues. The V and J ends lost 6 bases and 10 bases respectively, with 16 bases between them. The germline CDR1 and CDR2 sequences are LGHNA and YNFKEQ. DNA for the CDR3: TGTGCCAGCAGTACCGGGACACTAGGACCCCAGCATTTT. This codes for CASSTGTLGPQHF.

This clonotype was observed at least ten times. The CDR3 protein is CSVEGVPGGADYEQYF. The CDR3 DNA is TGCAGCGTTGAAGGAGTCCCAGGGGGCGCAGACTACGAGCAGTACTTC. The chain combines TRBV29-1 with TRBJ2-7; TRBD1 matches 8 bases. The V gene end was trimmed by 1 base and the J gene end by 3 bases; junction bases not matched to a gene: 11. Germline CDR1 is SQVTM and CDR2 is ANQGSEA. The CDR3 covers 16 residues.

This clonotype was recorded a few times. The CDR3 region is CASSLVGYRTEAFF. The CDR3 DNA sequence: TGTGCCAGCAGCTTGGTGGGGTATAGGACTGAAGCTTTCTTT. J is TRBJ1-1 and V is TRBV5-5; D unclear. V was shortened by 0 bases and J by 5 bases, with 11 bases between the two germline ends. This CDR3 contains 14 residues. CDR1 and CDR2 (germline): SGHKS, YYEKEE (reference sequence).

The chain recombines TRBV20-1 with TRBJ1-5, with D maybe TRBD1 (6 bases). CDR3 length equals 14 residues. Trimming pared 5 bases from V and 1 base from J, leaving 12 bases between. CDR1 DFQATT and CDR2 SNEGSKA come from the germline V gene (reference sequence). The CDR3 loop is CSAWGDRSNQPQHF. CDR3 bases: TGCAGTGCTTGGGGCGACAGGAGCAATCAGCCCCAGCATTTT.

The chain has TRBV4-3 and TRBJ2-5, with TRBD2 identical over 9 bases. The trim removed 3 bases at V and 2 bases at J, leaving 4 bases unmatched. Germline CDR1 reads LGHNA; CDR2 reads YSLEER. The CDR3 sequence is 15 residues long. CDR3 residues: CASSHRLAVQETQYF. The CDR3 region has the DNA TGCGCCAGCAGCCATAGACTAGCGGTGCAAGAGACCCAGTACTTC.

The table lists this clonotype with a few counts. The chain is built from TRBV7-2 and TRBJ1-5; D is undetermined. CDR3 length: 13 residues. Germline V gene sequence: CDR1 SGHTA, CDR2 FQGNSA. Between the trimmed V and J ends, which lost 0 bases and 6 bases, there was a span of 6 bases. CDR3 DNA sequence: TGTGCCAGCAGCTTAGCCTGGGCTCAGCCCCAGCATTTT. It translates to CASSLAWAQPQHF.

This clonotype was counted ten times or more. CDR3: CASSQVTWEKLFF. The CDR3 DNA is TGCGCCAGCAGCCAAGTTACGTGGGAAAAACTGTTTTTT. The V and J genes are TRBV4-3 and TRBJ1-4, with D unresolved. V was shortened by 1 base and J by 8 bases, with 8 bases between the two germline ends. This CDR3 contains 13 residues. From germline, CDR1 is LGHNA and CDR2 YSLEER.

J is TRBJ2-3 and V is TRBV7-2; 7 positions agree with TRBD2. The germline gives CDR1 SGHTA, CDR2 FQGNSA. CDR3 length equals 17 residues. V shed 1 base, J shed 9 bases, and the junction held 16 bases outside the gene matches. The CDR3 reads CASSLGSLADQVGTQYF. CDR3 nucleotide sequence: TGTGCCAGCAGCTTAGGGAGTCTAGCGGACCAGGTTGGAACGCAGTATTTT.

Comments on this clonotype: A read error is likely, as this CDR3 ends without the conserved phenylalanine or tryptophan. Here the CDR3 reads CASSPGGAYNEQFL. DNA for the CDR3: TGTGCCAGCAGCCCAGGGGGCGCTTACAATGAGCAGTTCCTC. The J gene is TRBJ2-1, the V gene TRBV12-3 or TRBV12-4; 8 bases line up with TRBD1. The J segment lost 4 bases and the V segment lost 6 bases, leaving 5 bases of the junction unmatched. This CDR3 contains 14 residues.

This clonotype was picked up many times. The chain uses TRBV20-1 and TRBJ1-1, with 11 bases lining up with TRBD1. Germline V gene sequence: CDR1 DFQATT, CDR2 SNEGSKA (reference sequence). This CDR3 has 15 residues. The V gene end was trimmed by 3 bases and the J gene end by 2 bases; junction bases not matched to a gene: 5. Here the CDR3 DNA reads TGCAGTGCTAGGGGGACAGGGGGAATAAACACTGAAGCTTTCTTT. Translated, it gives CSARGTGGINTEAFF.

This clonotype was detected many times. One end of the junction varies from germline; a read error may be responsible. The chain uses TRBV7-2 and TRBJ2-5; 7 positions agree with TRBD1. Germline loops: CDR1 SGHTA, CDR2 FQGNSA. The CDR3 has 13 residues. The CDR3 DNA reads as TGCGCCAGCAGCTTGGCAGGGGGAGAGACCCAGTACTTC. This gives the protein CASSLAGGETQYF.

This clonotype was counted between two and nine times. This chain joins TRBV7-8 and TRBJ1-1, with D possibly matching TRBD1 (5 bases). V was shortened by 4 bases and J by 3 bases, with 12 bases between the two germline ends. The CDR3 sequence is 14 residues long. Germline CDR1 SGHVS, CDR2 FQNEAQ. The CDR3, as DNA: TGTGCCAGCAGCTCGCAGGGTCGAGACACTGAAGCTTTCTTT. Protein product: CASSSQGRDTEAFF.

In this sample, this clonotype turned up many times. The chain carries TRBV15 and TRBJ2-4, with D possibly matching TRBD1 (5 bases). In germline, CDR1 is LNHNV, CDR2 YYDKDF (reference sequence). The CDR3 consists of 14 residues. Trimming left V 3 bases short and J 7 bases short, with 13 bases between. The CDR3 loop is CATSRVGRQNIQYF. In DNA form, the CDR3 reads TGTGCCACCAGCAGGGTGGGCCGACAGAACATTCAGTACTTC.

This clonotype came up many times. V is TRBV6-1 and J is TRBJ2-2; TRBD2 might be the D (5 bases). This CDR3 region has 14 residues. Germline V CDR1 and CDR2: MNHNS, SASEGT. Trimming left V 9 bases short and J 3 bases short, with 14 bases between. The CDR3: CASEGRRYTGELFF. CDR3 DNA: TGTGCCAGTGAGGGCCGACGGTACACCGGGGAGCTGTTTTTT.

The chain employs TRBV7-2 and TRBJ1-1; 7 bases fit TRBD1. V lost 0 bases and J lost 6; bases outside the gene matches: 7. This CDR3 is 15 amino acids long. From germline, CDR1 is SGHTA and CDR2 FQGNSA. The CDR3 reads CASSLALDRVAEAFF. The CDR3 DNA is TGTGCCAGCAGCTTAGCCCTAGACAGGGTAGCTGAAGCTTTCTTT.

This clonotype came up many times. The chain carries TRBV10-3 and TRBJ2-1; TRBD2 matches at 8 bases. Germline V lookup: CDR1 ENHRY, CDR2 SYGVKD. Trimming removed 6 bases from V and 8 bases from J; junction bases left unmatched: 9. The CDR3 has 14 residues. CDR3 nucleotides: TGTGCCATCAGGGCGGGACTAGGCGGCCATGAGCAGTTCTTC. Residues: CAIRAGLGGHEQFF.

The sample holds a few counts of this clonotype. The V gene is TRBV7-2, the J gene TRBJ1-2; D not certain. The CDR3 is made up of 16 amino acids. Trimming left V 0 bases short and J 2 bases short, with 13 bases between. Germline V gives CDR1 SGHTA, CDR2 FQGNSA. The CDR3 DNA sequence: TGTGCCAGCAGCTTAGCTCCCGGGCAGACAAACTATGGCTACACCTTC. As protein: CASSLAPGQTNYGYTF.

In this sample, this clonotype turned up a few times. The chain is built from TRBV20-1 and TRBJ1-3; 7 bases are a match to TRBD1. V was clipped by 6 bases and J by 3 bases; unmatched bases: 8. Germline-derived CDR1 and CDR2 are DFQATT and SNEGSKA (reference sequence). The CDR3 has 14 residues. Here the CDR3 reads CSAEPGGYGNTIYF. The CDR3 DNA reads TGCAGTGCCGAGCCAGGGGGATATGGAAACACCATATATTTT.

This clonotype was found many times. The chain couples TRBV29-1 to TRBJ1-1; possibly TRBD1 for D (5 bases). Germline values: CDR1 SQVTM, CDR2 ANQGSEA. V was pared by 2 bases and J by 3 bases, with 10 bases between. The CDR3 sequence is 13 residues long. Written as DNA, the CDR3 is TGCAGCGTTGAACGGGGCGCCGACACTGAAGCTTTCTTT. It codes for CSVERGADTEAFF. The full variable domain, with the rest looked up from reference TRBV29-1 and TRBJ1-1, is SAVISQKPSRDICQRGTSLTIQCQVDSQVTMMFWYRQQPGQSLTLIATANQGSEATYESGFVIDKFPISRPNLTFSTLTVSNMSPEDSSIYLCSVERGADTEAFFGQGTRLTVV.

This clonotype has ten or more counts. The chain carries TRBV20-1 and TRBJ2-3, with 10 bases fitting TRBD2. The CDR3 loop spans 12 amino acids. V was clipped by 7 bases and J by 7 bases; unmatched bases: 5. CDR1 is DFQATT and CDR2 is SNEGSKA in the germline V gene (reference sequence). CDR3 in amino acids: CSVTSGDYTQYF. CDR3 sequence (DNA): TGCAGTGTTACTAGCGGGGACTATACGCAGTATTTT.